The 8 T cell receptor beta chains reported below all come from one sample, sequenced in a study of T-cell memory formation after mild COVID-19. In TCRdb, the 5' RACE reads were re-called with MiXCR into one record per CDR3 protein. The repertoire holds fewer than 350,000 distinct CDR3 sequences, with approximately 16% as singletons. The sample comprised PBMCs or a T cell subset sorted from them (not recorded which). All receptors come from a man younger than 30 who had mild COVID-19 (a few samples of this study predate the infection). Cell type and time point are not known.

This clonotype came up a few times. This chain connects TRBV6-6 to TRBJ2-3, with a possible D match to TRBD1 (5 bases). Per the germline V gene, CDR1 is MNHNY and CDR2 is SVGAGI (reference sequence). The CDR3 length is 15 residues. With 0 bases removed from V and 0 bases from J, the gap between germline ends came to 7 bases. CDR3 loop: CASSYSQGSTDTQYF. In DNA form, the CDR3 reads TGTGCCAGCAGTTACTCGCAGGGCAGCACAGATACGCAGTATTTT.

In its sample, this clonotype was seen a few times. The genes are TRBV6-5 and TRBJ2-7; no reliable D call. The CDR3 has 13 amino acids. Trimming took off 6 bases at V and 3 bases at J, with 12 bases between the two ends. Germline V lookup: CDR1 MNHEY, CDR2 SVGAGI. The CDR3 nucleotides are TGTGCCAGCAGCCCCGGCTTCCTCTACGAGCAGTACTTC. This encodes CASSPGFLYEQYF.

The chain carries TRBV28 and TRBJ1-1, with D possibly TRBD1 on 5 matching bases. Per germline, CDR1 MDHEN and CDR2 SYDVKM. Deletions cut 6 bases from V and 0 bases from J, with 20 bases between. The CDR3 consists of 17 residues. CDR3 region: CASRKYPRTDMNTEAFF. CDR3 nucleotides: TGTGCCAGCAGAAAATATCCTCGGACGGACATGAACACTGAAGCTTTCTTT.

This clonotype was found a few times. CDR3 sequence: CASSARQKGDNEQFF. CDR3 nucleotide sequence: TGTGCCAGCAGCGCCCGACAGAAGGGTGACAATGAGCAGTTCTTC. The J gene is TRBJ2-1, the V gene TRBV11-2; D might be TRBD1 (5 bases). Trimming pared 5 bases from V and 5 bases from J, leaving 16 bases between. CDR3 length: 15 amino acids. Looked up from germline, CDR1 is SGHAT and CDR2 is FQNNGV.

The rearrangement joins TRBV29-1 to TRBJ1-1; D uncertain. The germline V gene encodes CDR1 SQVTM and CDR2 ANQGSEA. The CDR3 is 12 amino acids. The ends were cut back, 4 bases at V and 1 base at J, with 7 bases in the middle. CDR3 in DNA: TGCAGCGTTGCATGGGGGAACACTGAAGCTTTCTTT. Its translation is CSVAWGNTEAFF.

The V call is TRBV3-1, the J call TRBJ1-5, with D perhaps matching TRBD1 (5 bases). This CDR3 is 14 amino acids long. V was shortened by 1 base and J by 7 bases, with 11 bases between the two germline ends. CDR1 is LGHDT and CDR2 is YNNKEL in the germline V gene (reference sequence). The CDR3 is CASSQGSGRQPQHF. Here the CDR3 DNA reads TGTGCCAGCAGCCAAGGCTCAGGGAGACAGCCCCAGCATTTT.

This clonotype was counted at least ten times. The CDR3, as DNA: TGCGCCAGCAGTCTGGACGTGACGGAGACCTACGAGCAGTACTTC. This codes for CASSLDVTETYEQYF. This sequence joins TRBV4-1 and TRBJ2-7; no definite D call. CDR3 length equals 15 residues. V was cut by 6 bases and J by 2 bases, with 17 bases left in between. The germline gives CDR1 MGHRA, CDR2 YSYEKL.

This clonotype was counted only a few times. The chain combines TRBV7-9 with TRBJ1-1; a possible D gene is TRBD1 (5 bases). This CDR3 spans 14 amino acids. In germline, CDR1 is SEHNR, CDR2 FQNEAQ (reference sequence). V was clipped by 2 bases and J by 8 bases, with 15 bases between them. CDR3 sequence reads: CASSLLGLGREAFF. The CDR3 coding sequence is TGTGCCAGCAGCTTACTGGGGCTTGGACGAGAAGCTTTCTTT.